A single T cell receptor (beta chain) is shown here with its context. What it recognizes is unknown. The sample belongs to a study of shared clonotypes between healthy human individuals. Sequencing was performed with immunoSEQ multiplex PCR; in TCRdb, only in-frame clones are kept and a portion is missing. The sample includes over 2 million clones, about 90% of them seen just once. General observations from the study: How much donors shared clonotypes was expected to be affected by sequencing depth. Naive subsets usually exceeded memory subsets in estimated richness.

CDR3 length: 14 residues. V dropped 8 bases and J dropped 4 bases, with 14 bases sitting between them. CDR1 and CDR2 (germline): SGHAT, FQNNGV. The gene calls are TRBV11-2 and TRBJ2-2; D assignment may be TRBD1 or TRBD2 (6 bases each). This clonotype originated in a man aged 18 to 30 in good health. Some clones in this sample may be carry-over from other donors' samples. Sequenced input: naive CD4+ T cells from PBMCs. The subset here: CD45RA+ positively selected. CDR3 residues: CASLLGGGTGELFF. CDR3 nucleotides: TGTGCCAGCTTATTAGGAGGGGGCACCGGGGAGCTGTTTTTT.